This entry lists 22 T cell receptor beta chains sequenced from one sample in a study of OX40 agonist ivuxolimab in advanced cancers. Data came from immunoSEQ multiplex PCR; TCRdb stores just in-frame clones and leaves some out. The table includes about 80,000 clones, 84% detected once. Sequenced here: CD4+ or CD8+ T cells sorted from blood, sampled in a trial of the OX40 agonist ivuxolimab. The receptors shown here come from an adult with an advanced solid tumor such as melanoma, head and neck, liver or kidney cancer.

V and J are TRBV18 and TRBJ2-1; a weak D match, TRBD1 (6 bases). The CDR3 contains 16 residues. The germline CDR1 and CDR2 sequences are KGHSH and LQKENI. The V gene lost 5 bases and the J gene lost 3 bases, with 17 bases spanning the gap. This CDR3 is CASSAPSRTDYNEQFF. The CDR3 DNA sequence: TGTGCCAGCTCAGCCCCGTCCCGGACAGACTACAATGAGCAGTTCTTC.

This chain joins TRBV4-3 and TRBJ2-7, with 10 positions matching TRBD2. The CDR3 covers 16 residues. Per germline, CDR1 LGHNA and CDR2 YSLEER. With 1 base clipped from V and 4 bases from J, the junction kept 7 bases outside the gene matches. CDR3 bases: TGCGCCAGCAGCCAAGGCGTTGCTAGCGGGAGTTACGAGCAGTACTTC. Translation: CASSQGVASGSYEQYF.

The chain employs TRBV10-3 and TRBJ1-5; D is perhaps TRBD1 (6 bases). The CDR3 is 14 amino acids. Between the trimmed V and J ends, which lost 5 bases and 3 bases, there was a span of 11 bases. The V gene's germline CDR1 is ENHRY and CDR2 SYGVKD. The CDR3 here is CAISTDRINQPQHF. The CDR3, as DNA: TGTGCCATCAGTACCGACAGGATCAATCAGCCCCAGCATTTT.

The rearrangement uses TRBV11-3 and TRBJ2-3, with no clear D. V lost 2 bases and J 9 bases, leaving 9 bases between the germline ends. The length of the CDR3 is 12 residues. Germline CDR1 is SGHNT and CDR2 is YENEEA. The CDR3 region is CASSLNPSTQYF. The CDR3 nucleotides are TGTGCCAGCAGCTTAAATCCATCGACGCAGTATTTT.

The rearrangement joins TRBV2 to TRBJ2-5; 8 positions agree with TRBD1. After removal of 6 bases from V and 2 bases from J, the junction contained 5 bases not matched to a gene. Germline V gene data show CDR1 as SNHLY and CDR2 as FYNNEI. The CDR3 sequence is 14 residues long. The CDR3 region has the DNA TGTGCCAGCAGCGCAGGGGGCGGACAAGAGACCCAGTACTTC. It codes for CASSAGGGQETQYF.

The chain recombines TRBV11-2 with TRBJ1-5, with unresolved D. Germline V gives CDR1 SGHAT, CDR2 FQNNGV. V was trimmed by 0 bases and J by 6 bases, leaving 3 bases between them. The CDR3 is 12 residues long. The CDR3 DNA reads as TGTGCCAGCAGCTTAGAGGGTCAGCCCCAGCATTTT. It encodes CASSLEGQPQHF.

This chain connects TRBV6-4 to TRBJ1-6; the match to TRBD1 covers 10 bases. The V segment lost 6 bases and the J segment 6 bases; nucleotides outside the gene matches: 5. The CDR3 runs 15 residues. Germline V gives CDR1 MRHNA, CDR2 SNTAGT. The CDR3 sequence is CASSADRGVNSPLHF. DNA for the CDR3: TGTGCCAGCAGCGCGGACAGGGGGGTTAATTCACCCCTCCACTTT.

Only a few counts were recorded for this clone. The V gene is TRBV6-5, the J gene TRBJ2-6; D possibly corresponds to TRBD2 (5 bases). V lost 7 bases and J lost 4, with 14 bases in between. The CDR3 length is 15 residues. CDR1 is MNHEY and CDR2 is SVGAGI in the germline V gene. CDR3 region: CASTLFSSGANVLTF. Written as DNA, the CDR3 is TGTGCCAGCACCCTCTTCTCTAGCGGGGCCAACGTCCTGACTTTC.

In this sample, this clone turned up a few times. The chain carries TRBV19 and TRBJ2-7; tentatively, D is TRBD1 (5 bases). The V and J ends lost 5 bases and 4 bases respectively, with 15 bases between them. The CDR3 has 14 amino acids. The germline CDR1 and CDR2 sequences are LNHDA and SQIVND (reference sequence). As DNA, the CDR3 is TGTGCCAGTAGTCGCCGTAATACAGGTTACGAGCAGTACTTC. Encoded protein: CASSRRNTGYEQYF.

V is TRBV10-1 and J is TRBJ2-1; TRBD1 matches 9 bases. V lost 4 bases, J lost 7 bases, and 5 bases stayed unmatched. The CDR3 has 14 amino acids. Germline-derived CDR1 and CDR2 are WNHNN and SYGVQD (reference sequence). The CDR3 region has the DNA TGCGCCAGCAGTGCGGGACAGGGAAAGAATGAGCAGTTCTTC. The encoded protein is CASSAGQGKNEQFF.

V and J are TRBV29-1 and TRBJ1-5; D ambiguous. The CDR3 contains 13 residues. Trimming removed 3 bases from V and 2 bases from J, with 8 bases in between. Germline V gives CDR1 SQVTM, CDR2 ANQGSEA. As DNA, the CDR3 is TGCAGCGTTGACATTGGGGGCAATCAGCCCCAGCATTTT. Its translation: CSVDIGGNQPQHF.

CDR3 in amino acids: CASSLEGLEHEQYF. CDR3 bases: TGTGCCAGCAGCTTAGAAGGACTTGAGCACGAGCAGTACTTC. The chain employs TRBV7-9 and TRBJ2-5; possibly TRBD2 for D (5 bases). The J call may not be correct, given that the DNA end is closer to TRBJ2-7. This CDR3 region has 14 residues. From germline, CDR1 is SEHNR and CDR2 FQNEAQ (reference sequence).

This chain links TRBV7-2 with TRBJ2-7, with D tentatively TRBD1 (5 bases). This CDR3 has 12 amino acids. Germline loops: CDR1 SGHTA, CDR2 FQGNSA. The V and J ends lost 4 bases and 6 bases respectively, with 10 bases between them. Written as DNA, the CDR3 is TGTGCCAGCAGCTCAGACAGATCCGAGCAGTACTTC. This encodes CASSSDRSEQYF.

The count of this clone is one. The chain has TRBV10-3 and TRBJ2-3, with D possibly matching TRBD2 (5 bases). Germline V gene sequence: CDR1 ENHRY, CDR2 SYGVKD. V dropped 8 bases and J dropped 2 bases, with 11 bases sitting between them. The CDR3 covers 13 residues. The CDR3 nucleotides are TGTGCCATCGCGGGTGGTCCCACAGATACGCAGTATTTT. It specifies CAIAGGPTDTQYF.

This sequence joins TRBV5-1 and TRBJ2-7, with 8 nucleotides matching TRBD1. Germline assignment: CDR1 SGHRS and CDR2 YFSETQ. CDR3 length equals 16 residues. V gave up 1 base and J gave up 7 bases; unmatched junction bases: 13. The CDR3 region has the DNA TGCGCCAGCAGCTTGTCAACGACAGGGGCTTATCGGGAGCAGTACTTC. Translating it yields CASSLSTTGAYREQYF.

The V and J genes are TRBV6-1 and TRBJ1-5, with D perhaps matching TRBD1 (5 bases). CDR3 length: 14 amino acids. CDR1 MNHNS and CDR2 SASEGT come from the germline V gene. V lost 6 bases, J lost 5 bases, and 14 bases lay in between. CDR3 coding DNA: TGTGCCAGCAGCCTGGTTGGGGGGGATCAGCCCCAGCATTTT. Its translation: CASSLVGGDQPQHF.

J is TRBJ2-7 and V is TRBV27; TRBD2 matches at 11 bases. The CDR3 consists of 18 residues. The trim removed 2 bases at V and 1 base at J, leaving 10 bases unmatched. CDR1 and CDR2 from the germline V gene are MNHEY and SMNVEV (reference sequence). CDR3 sequence: CASSLRGVLAGGSYEQYF. Written as DNA, the CDR3 is TGTGCCAGCAGTTTAAGGGGAGTTCTAGCGGGAGGTTCCTACGAGCAGTACTTC.

The chain couples TRBV5-4 to TRBJ2-7, with D perhaps TRBD2 (6 bases). Looked up from germline, CDR1 is SGHNT and CDR2 is YYREEE (reference sequence). Trimming pared 3 bases from V and 2 bases from J, leaving 12 bases between. CDR3 size: 14 residues. CDR3 loop: CASSWEVFPYEQYF. In DNA form, the CDR3 reads TGTGCCAGCAGCTGGGAGGTCTTTCCCTACGAGCAGTACTTC.

Only one count was recorded for this clone. The V and J genes are TRBV7-8 and TRBJ2-7, with no clear D. The V gene lost 6 bases and the J gene lost 6 bases, with 18 bases spanning the gap. This CDR3 is built from 14 residues. From germline, CDR1 is SGHVS and CDR2 FQNEAQ. The CDR3: CASRDPGANLEQYF. The CDR3 bases are TGTGCCAGCAGGGACCCGGGCGCAAACCTCGAGCAGTACTTC.

The V call is TRBV29-1, the J call TRBJ2-1; 11 nucleotides agree with TRBD2. Germline V gene sequence: CDR1 SQVTM, CDR2 ANQGSEA. Germline trimming cut 4 bases from V and 2 bases from J; bases unmatched to any gene: 1. The CDR3 has 14 amino acids. This chain's CDR3 is CSVVGLAAYNEQFF. The CDR3, as DNA: TGCAGCGTTGTGGGACTAGCGGCCTACAATGAGCAGTTCTTC.

This clone showed up just a few times. The chain uses TRBV28 and TRBJ1-4; maybe TRBD1 (6 bases). Germline lookup yields CDR1 MDHEN and CDR2 SYDVKM. The CDR3 is 18 amino acids. With 3 bases removed from V and 3 bases from J, the gap between germline ends came to 20 bases. The CDR3 sequence: CASSLGTPHREANEKLFF. In DNA form, the CDR3 reads TGTGCCAGCAGTTTGGGGACGCCCCACAGGGAAGCTAATGAAAAACTGTTTTTT.

The sample holds one count of this clone. The CDR3 here is CASSSPGVSSYEQYF. The CDR3 region has the DNA TGTGCCAGCAGCTCCCCAGGGGTGAGCTCCTACGAGCAGTACTTC. This chain joins TRBV7-9 and TRBJ2-7, with TRBD1 as a possible D gene (6 bases). V was trimmed by 4 bases and J by 0 bases, leaving 13 bases between them. The germline CDR1 and CDR2 sequences are SEHNR and FQNEAQ (reference sequence). The CDR3 runs 15 residues. The full variable domain, with the rest looked up from reference TRBV7-9 and TRBJ2-7, is DTGVSQNPRHKITKRGQNVTFRCDPISEHNRLYWYRQTLGQGPEFLTYFQNEAQLEKSRLLSDRFSAERPKGSFSTLEIQRTEQGDSAMYLCASSSPGVSSYEQYFGPGTRLTVT.